The rows below give T cell receptor beta chains drawn from one sample of a study of HIV-infected patients and healthy controls. From the 5' RACE reads, TCRdb called clonotypes with MiXCR, one entry per CDR3 protein. The table includes some 8,700 distinct CDR3 sequences, approximately 8.3% detected once. The starting material was blood, obtained during antiretroviral therapy. These TCRs come from an adult with HIV infection. Both conserved end residues are part of each CDR3. A D gene is named only where the DNA matches it firmly. Expanded clones are given a class, and other clones once, few, many or no size at all.

abundance | j_gene | d_gene | v_gene | CDR3nt | CDR3aa
- | TRBJ1-5 | - | TRBV10-3 | TGTGCCACCAAGGGGTCTATAGACACCGTAAATCAGCCCCAGCATTTT | CATKGSIDTVNQPQHF
many | TRBJ2-1 | TRBD2 | TRBV7-6 | TGTGCCAGCAGCTCCCGGACTAGCGGGAGTATGAATGAGCAGTTCTTC | CASSSRTSGSMNEQFF
medium-sized | TRBJ2-1 | TRBD2 | TRBV7-9 | TGTGCCAGCAGCGCCGGGACTAGCGGATACAATGAGCAGTTCTTC | CASSAGTSGYNEQFF
medium-sized | TRBJ2-2 | TRBD2 | TRBV6-1 | TGTGCCACCAAAACTAGGGGCGGGAGGGCCTCCACCGGGGAGCTGTTTTTT | CATKTRGGRASTGELFF
few | TRBJ1-5 | TRBD1 | TRBV20-1 | TGCAGTGCTAGAGATGGGGTCATGGGGACAGCTAATCAGCCCCAGCATTTT | CSARDGVMGTANQPQHF
- | TRBJ2-5 | - | TRBV10-3 | TGTGCCATCAGTGTGGGCCCGGGATCGCCACAAGAGACCCAGTACTTC | CAISVGPGSPQETQYF
medium-sized | TRBJ1-1 | - | TRBV29-1 | TGCAGCGTTTCCCAGCGGATGAACACTGAAGCTTTCTTT | CSVSQRMNTEAFF
many | TRBJ1-5 | TRBD1 | TRBV19 | TGTGCCAGTAGTAGACAGCAGGGGGCGATTCGGCAGCCCCAGCATTTT | CASSRQQGAIRQPQHF
- | TRBJ2-1 | TRBD2 | TRBV10-3 | TGTGCCGTGAGCGGGAATGGTAATGAGCAGTTCTTC | CAVSGNGNEQFF
many | TRBJ2-1 | TRBD2 | TRBV27 | TGTGCCAGCAGTCCAATTAGCGGGAGGGCCAGAAATGAGCAGTTCTTC | CASSPISGRARNEQFF
medium-sized | TRBJ2-7 | - | TRBV20-1 | TGCAGTGCCCTGGGGGCGGAGCAAGCCTACGAGCAGTACTTC | CSALGAEQAYEQYF
medium-sized | TRBJ2-3 | - | TRBV29-1 | TGCAGCGGCTCAACTACTATAGATACGCAGTATTTT | CSGSTTIDTQYF
many | TRBJ1-3 | - | TRBV10-3 | TGTGCCATCAGGGTCTCTGGAAACACCATATATTTT | CAIRVSGNTIYF
medium-sized | TRBJ1-1 | TRBD1 | TRBV5-1 | TGCGCCAGCAGCCTGCAGGGGGCTGGTACTGAAGCTTTCTTT | CASSLQGAGTEAFF
many | TRBJ1-6 | - | TRBV7-3 | TGTGCCAGCAGCTTAGCCCGTGTCGGGAATTCACCCCTCCACTTT | CASSLARVGNSPLHF
many | TRBJ1-1 | TRBD1 | TRBV5-1 | TGCGCCAGCAGCTTGAGGACAGGACTACGAGGGACTGAAGCTTTCTTT | CASSLRTGLRGTEAFF
many | TRBJ2-5 | - | TRBV5-1 | TGCGCCAGCAGCTTCGGCAGGGGCTTCCAAGAGACCCAGTACTTC | CASSFGRGFQETQYF
few | TRBJ1-1 | TRBD1 | TRBV29-1 | TGCAGCGTGGGCCGGGACAGGGGGCCAATGAACACTGAAGCTTTCTTT | CSVGRDRGPMNTEAFF
many | TRBJ2-1 | - | TRBV5-4 | TGTGCCAGCAGCTTGGTTGGGCCTAATGAGCAGTTCTTC | CASSLVGPNEQFF
many | TRBJ1-2 | - | TRBV14 | TGTGCCAGCAGCCAATCTGTTATGGGGGATGGCTACACCTTC | CASSQSVMGDGYTF
medium-sized | TRBJ1-2 | - | TRBV5-6 | TGTGCCAGCAGCTTGTATCCTGTAGAGCTCGACTATGGCTACACCTTC | CASSLYPVELDYGYTF
many | TRBJ1-5 | TRBD1 | TRBV11-3 | TGTGCCAGCAGCTCCCGGGACAGTCAGCCCCAGCATTTT | CASSSRDSQPQHF
- | TRBJ1-2 | - | TRBV7-2 | TGTGCCAGCAGCTTAGTGGGGGGGGAAAACTATGGCTACACCTTC | CASSLVGGENYGYTF
medium-sized | TRBJ1-5 | - | TRBV2 | TGTGCCAGCAGTGAAGGTTGGGACCAGCCCCAGCATTTT | CASSEGWDQPQHF
many | TRBJ2-6 | - | TRBV14 | TGTGCCAGCAGCCGGGACCCGAGCTCTGGGGCCAACGTCCTGACTTTC | CASSRDPSSGANVLTF
many | TRBJ1-2 | TRBD1 | TRBV19 | TGTGCCAGTAGTCACAGGGGGCGCGACTATGGCTACACCTTC | CASSHRGRDYGYTF
many | TRBJ1-2 | - | TRBV20-1 | TGCAGTGCTAGGGAGGGGTTTGGCTATGGCTACACCTTC | CSAREGFGYGYTF
- | TRBJ2-1 | - | TRBV20-1 | TGCAGTGCCCTCGCCCAGAACTCCTACAATGAGCAGTTCTTC | CSALAQNSYNEQFF
many | TRBJ1-2 | - | TRBV12-3/TRBV12-4 | TGTGCCAGCAGCTATACGGGGGGGGGAAACTATGGCTACACCTTC | CASSYTGGGNYGYTF
many | TRBJ2-5 | - | TRBV27 | TGTGCCAGCAGTTTAATGGCAGCGTTCCAAGAGACCCAGTACTTC | CASSLMAAFQETQYF
many | TRBJ2-3 | TRBD2 | TRBV20-1 | TGCAGTGCTCTTAGAGCGGGAGGGAGCACAGATACGCAGTATTTT | CSALRAGGSTDTQYF
many | TRBJ1-6 | TRBD1 | TRBV28 | TGTGCCAGCAGTCCCGGACAGGAGAGAACCCTCCACTTT | CASSPGQERTLHF
medium-sized | TRBJ1-1 | - | TRBV14 | TGTGCCAGCAGCCAAGAGGGACGGAGGAACACTGAAGCTTTCTTT | CASSQEGRRNTEAFF
- | TRBJ2-1 | TRBD2 | TRBV12-3/TRBV12-4 | TGTGCCAGCAGTGTGCCCGGACTAGCGGGAGGGACTGAGCAGTTCTTC | CASSVPGLAGGTEQFF
medium-sized | TRBJ2-3 | - | TRBV10-1 | TGCGCCAGCAGTGAGTCGGGAGGATATACGCAGTATTTT | CASSESGGYTQYF
medium-sized | TRBJ2-2 | - | TRBV7-9 | TGTGCCAGCAGCTCAGACAGGAGGACCGGGGAGCTGTTTTTT | CASSSDRRTGELFF
many | TRBJ1-2 | - | TRBV30 | TGTGCCTCCGACCGGACGGGCCCCTATGGCTACACCTTC | CASDRTGPYGYTF
few | TRBJ2-1 | TRBD2 | TRBV20-1 | TGCAGTGTGCTAGCGGCGACCTACAATGAGCAGTTCTTC | CSVLAATYNEQFF
many | TRBJ1-1 | - | TRBV5-4 | TGTGCCAGCAGCTTGGCGTTTAGTGGGGGCACTGAAGCTTTCTTT | CASSLAFSGGTEAFF
- | TRBJ2-3 | - | TRBV20-1 | TGCAGTGCCCCCCGGAACGGCCCGAGCACAGATACGCAGTATTTT | CSAPRNGPSTDTQYF
many | TRBJ2-3 | - | TRBV19 | TGTGCCAGTAGTCACACACTAGCACGATCCCTCACAGATACGCAGTATTTT | CASSHTLARSLTDTQYF
few | TRBJ2-6 | - | TRBV6-2/TRBV6-3 | TGTGCCAGCAGTTACCGTCCCTCTGGGGCCAACGTCCTGACTTTC | CASSYRPSGANVLTF
- | TRBJ2-2 | - | TRBV2 | TGTGCCAGCAGCGAACGGGTCTTAAACACCGGGGAGCTGTTTTTT | CASSERVLNTGELFF
many | TRBJ2-2 | - | TRBV7-9 | TGTGCCAGCAGACGCCAGGGGACCGGGGAGCTGTTTTTT | CASRRQGTGELFF
- | TRBJ1-5 | - | TRBV12-3/TRBV12-4 | TGTGCCAGCAGTGACAGCCTTTATAGCAATCAGCCCCAGCATTTT | CASSDSLYSNQPQHF
many | TRBJ1-1 | - | TRBV20-1 | TGCAGTGCTAGAGGAGGGGGACCTAACACTGAAGCTTTCTTT | CSARGGGPNTEAFF